This T cell receptor beta chain derives from a study of blood T cell repertoires in COVID-19. The study assigned cohorts using participant-reported clinical history. In the authors' methods: Reference gene primer amplification yielded estimated nucleated cell counts. The repertoire was sequenced with immunoSEQ multiplex PCR; TCRdb's copy has only in-frame clones and lacks some. D and trimming were read from the DNA, whereas the V and J calls and clone size are those reported in that table. In the table there are about 190,000 clones, roughly 86% of which are singletons. V was shortened by 3 bases and J by 5 bases, with 11 bases between the two germline ends. Germline CDR1 SGHNT, CDR2 YENEEA. This CDR3 region has 14 residues.

This receptor was taken from a woman in her 40s in a cohort exposed to, infected with or recovered from COVID-19 (not recorded which). The chain recombines TRBV11-3 with TRBJ2-1, with D possibly TRBD1 on 6 matching bases. The sequenced sample consisted of PBMCs or T cells enriched from blood (not recorded which). The CDR3 DNA sequence: TGTGCCAGCAGCTTCGAGGGGGACAACAATGAGCAGTTCTTC. This gives the protein CASSFEGDNNEQFF.